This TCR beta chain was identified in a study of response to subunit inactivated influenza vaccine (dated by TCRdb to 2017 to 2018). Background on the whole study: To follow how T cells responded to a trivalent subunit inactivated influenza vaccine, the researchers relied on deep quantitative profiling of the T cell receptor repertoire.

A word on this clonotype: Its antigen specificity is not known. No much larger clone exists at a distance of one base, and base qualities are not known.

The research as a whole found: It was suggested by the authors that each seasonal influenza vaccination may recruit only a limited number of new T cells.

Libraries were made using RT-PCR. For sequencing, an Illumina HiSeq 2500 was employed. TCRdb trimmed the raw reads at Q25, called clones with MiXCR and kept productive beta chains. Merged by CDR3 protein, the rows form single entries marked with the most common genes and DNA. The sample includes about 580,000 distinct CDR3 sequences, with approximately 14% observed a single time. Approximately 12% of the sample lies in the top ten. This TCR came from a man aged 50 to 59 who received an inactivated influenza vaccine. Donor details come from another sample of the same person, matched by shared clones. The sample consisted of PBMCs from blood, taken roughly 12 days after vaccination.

The CDR3 protein sequence reads: CASSYLRDAGPEAFF. Here is the DNA: TGTGCCAGCAGTTACCTCCGGGACGCGGGCCCAGAAGCTTTCTTT. The rearrangement combines TRBV12-3 or TRBV12-4 with TRBJ1-1; the D gene is possibly TRBD1, with 5 bases matching. The CDR3 has 15 amino acids, counting the end cysteine and phenylalanine. The kept DNA is CDR3 alone, 45 bases in frame from the first base. The V end loses 4 bases and the J end loses 8 bases, and a stretch of 20 bases separates them.